The 19 T cell receptor beta chains below all came from one sample that was sequenced in a study of regulatory T cells in long-lasting Graves disease. The sample's time point: newly diagnosed GD, antithyroid drugs for less than 3 months. RNA extracted from PBMCs served as the sequencing template. The authors built TCR beta libraries using iRepertoire HTBI primers and Arm-PCR of CDR3 regions. TCRdb processed the multiplex PCR reads anew with MiXCR; each CDR3 protein has one entry. This sample has around 450,000 distinct CDR3 sequences, with about 16% found just once. This sample was shared with a second study, whose subject was T cells in Graves' hyperthyroidism and ophthalmopathy.

Sequences were derived from peripheral blood mononuclear cells (PBMCs), sampled at new diagnosis, from a patient treated with antithyroid drugs. The receptor set was obtained from a middle-aged man with Graves disease.

This clonotype showed up just a few times. The chain couples TRBV29-1 to TRBJ1-4; D is unresolved. The CDR3 extends over 12 amino acids. CDR1 SQVTM and CDR2 ANQGSEA come from the germline V gene. Trimming removed 4 bases at V and 4 bases at J, with 7 bases between. CDR3 nucleotides: TGCAGCGTTGGGAGGATTAATGAAAAACTGTTTTTT. Translation: CSVGRINEKLFF.

V usage is TRBV5-1 and J usage is TRBJ1-3; weak D call: TRBD1 (6 bases). The CDR3 consists of 17 residues. The germline V gene has CDR1 SGHRS and CDR2 YFSETQ. With 6 bases removed from V and 2 bases from J, the gap between germline ends came to 21 bases. The CDR3 loop reads CASNLPSGVGTGNTIYF. CDR3 coding DNA: TGCGCCAGCAACCTCCCCTCAGGGGTAGGCACTGGAAACACCATATATTTT. Drawing the rest from reference TRBV5-1 and TRBJ1-3, the complete variable domain is KAGVTQTPRYLIKTRGQQVTLSCSPISGHRSVSWYQQTPGQGLQFLFEYFSETQRNKGNFPGRFSGRQFSNSRSEMNVSTLELGDSALYLCASNLPSGVGTGNTIYFGEGSWLTVV.

This clonotype was recorded many times. The chain joins TRBV18 to TRBJ1-2; D is uncertain. This CDR3 has 15 residues. V was trimmed by 3 bases and J by 4 bases, leaving 15 bases between them. Germline loops: CDR1 KGHSH, CDR2 LQKENI. The CDR3 region is CASSPQPGGIYGYTF. The CDR3, as DNA: TGTGCCAGCTCACCCCAACCGGGAGGCATCTATGGCTACACCTTC.

The V call is TRBV11-1, the J call TRBJ2-1; 12 nucleotides agree with TRBD2. V gave up 4 bases and J gave up 8 bases; unmatched junction bases: 6. Germline V lookup: CDR1 SGHAT, CDR2 FQDESV (reference sequence). The CDR3 contains 15 residues. The CDR3 region is CASSSLGLAGDEQFF. In DNA form, the CDR3 reads TGTGCCAGCAGCTCCCTGGGACTAGCGGGCGATGAGCAGTTCTTC.

This clonotype has at least ten counts. The chain links TRBV20-1 to TRBJ2-3, with 11 bases matching TRBD2. The CDR3 runs to 19 residues. Germline values: CDR1 DFQATT, CDR2 SNEGSKA (reference sequence). V gave up 0 bases and J gave up 1 base; unmatched junction bases: 12. The CDR3 nucleotides read TGCAGTGCTAGAGATCTGTCTAGCGGGAGGAAGTGGGGCACAGATACGCAGTATTTT. This encodes CSARDLSSGRKWGTDTQYF.

This clonotype was observed a few times. The chain recombines TRBV20-1 with TRBJ1-2, with D tentatively TRBD1 (6 bases). The CDR3 is made up of 13 amino acids. The germline V gene encodes CDR1 DFQATT and CDR2 SNEGSKA (reference sequence). Trimming took off 5 bases at V and 8 bases at J, with 18 bases between the two ends. For the CDR3, the DNA is TGCAGTGCTCCATTGGGGGGGCCGGGGGGCTACACCTTC. Its translation: CSAPLGGPGGYTF.

This clonotype was observed many times. Written as DNA, the CDR3 is TGTGCCAGCTCACTCCAGCGGGAGACCAATGAGCAGTTCTTC. Translated: CASSLQRETNEQFF. The chain joins TRBV18 to TRBJ2-1; 8 positions match TRBD2. After removal of 4 bases from V and 6 bases from J, the junction contained 5 bases not matched to a gene. The CDR3 contains 14 residues. Germline CDR1 and CDR2: KGHSH and LQKENI.

This clonotype was observed at least ten times. This chain links TRBV20-1 with TRBJ1-1; D ambiguous. The CDR3 has 14 amino acids. The germline gives CDR1 DFQATT, CDR2 SNEGSKA (reference sequence). This CDR3 reads CSFSQKWVNTEAFF. CDR3 sequence (DNA): TGCAGCTTTAGTCAGAAGTGGGTGAACACTGAAGCTTTCTTT.

This clonotype was seen at least ten times. V and J are TRBV4-1 and TRBJ2-1; 9 bases are shared with TRBD2. CDR3 length: 16 residues. The germline V gene encodes CDR1 MGHRA and CDR2 YSYEKL. V lost 3 bases, J lost 8 bases, and 11 bases stayed unmatched. DNA for the CDR3: TGCGCCAGCAGCCACACCTGGGCGGGAGGGCCCCATGAGCAGTTCTTC. Its translation is CASSHTWAGGPHEQFF.

This clonotype showed up many times. The chain uses TRBV6-1 and TRBJ1-6; D is undetermined. In germline, CDR1 is MNHNS, CDR2 SASEGT. V lost 5 bases and J lost 10, with 12 bases in between. CDR3 length: 13 amino acids. Here the CDR3 DNA reads TGTGCCAGCAGTCCGACGCTCCAATCACCCCTCCACTTT. Residues: CASSPTLQSPLHF.

In its sample, this clonotype was seen many times. The V gene is TRBV11-2, the J gene TRBJ1-4; D is perhaps TRBD1 (5 bases). V lost 0 bases to trimming and J lost 5 bases, with 10 bases between them. CDR3 length equals 15 residues. Germline loops: CDR1 SGHAT, CDR2 FQNNGV. This chain's CDR3 is CASSLDSGGNEKLFF. Written as DNA, the CDR3 is TGTGCCAGCAGCTTAGACTCTGGGGGGAATGAAAAACTGTTTTTT.

This clonotype has ten or more counts. This chain uses TRBV28 with TRBJ1-1, with D uncertain. The CDR3 is 15 amino acids. V lost 6 bases and J lost 1, with 15 bases in between. Germline CDR1 reads MDHEN; CDR2 reads SYDVKM. In DNA, the CDR3 is TGTGCCAGCAGGGGTATGGGTCGATGGAACACTGAAGCTTTCTTT. Protein: CASRGMGRWNTEAFF.

The chain joins TRBV9 to TRBJ2-3; 7 nucleotides line up with TRBD1. The V segment lost 1 base and the J segment 3 bases; nucleotides outside the gene matches: 2. Germline assignment: CDR1 SGDLS and CDR2 YYNGEE. The CDR3 loop spans 14 amino acids. The CDR3 DNA sequence: TGTGCCAGCAGCGTAACAGGGGCAACAGATACGCAGTATTTT. Translated, it gives CASSVTGATDTQYF.

This clonotype occurred a few times. The chain is built from TRBV18 and TRBJ2-2; no clear D gene. Deletions cut 3 bases from V and 1 base from J, with 6 bases between. This CDR3 contains 14 residues. Germline assignment: CDR1 KGHSH and CDR2 LQKENI. CDR3 nucleotide sequence: TGTGCCAGCTCACCCCTAAAGAACACCGGGGAGCTGTTTTTT. Protein: CASSPLKNTGELFF.

The V and J genes are TRBV4-2 and TRBJ2-3; 10 nucleotides agree with TRBD2. Trimming at V came to 3 bases and at J to 3 bases, leaving 15 bases not matched to a gene. CDR1 is LGHNA and CDR2 is YNFKEQ in the germline V gene. The CDR3 sequence is 19 residues long. The CDR3 sequence: CASSQVTSGTREPTDTQYF. Here the CDR3 DNA reads TGTGCCAGCAGCCAGGTTACTAGCGGGACGCGGGAGCCGACAGATACGCAGTATTTT.

In this sample, this clonotype turned up many times. V and J are TRBV30 and TRBJ1-2; 11 bases agree with TRBD1. Germline V gives CDR1 GTSNPN, CDR2 SVGIG (reference sequence). This CDR3 has 18 amino acids. V lost 0 bases to trimming and J lost 3 bases; unmatched junction nucleotides: 12. The CDR3 DNA is TGTGCCTGGAGTGTACCGGACAGGGGGCCATTTGAGGACTATGGCTACACCTTC. Translated: CAWSVPDRGPFEDYGYTF.

At least ten counts were recorded for this clonotype. This chain connects TRBV28 to TRBJ2-3; 9 bases match TRBD2. The germline CDR1 and CDR2 sequences are MDHEN and SYDVKM. After removal of 3 bases from V and 0 bases from J, the junction contained 4 bases not matched to a gene. The CDR3 runs 16 residues. Written as DNA, the CDR3 is TGTGCCAGCAGTTTGGGGCTAGCGGGAAGCACAGATACGCAGTATTTT. Protein sequence: CASSLGLAGSTDTQYF.

The chain recombines TRBV7-9 with TRBJ2-3; D remains unclear. Trimming removed 0 bases from V and 0 bases from J, with 10 bases in between. CDR1 SEHNR and CDR2 FQNEAQ come from the germline V gene (reference sequence). The CDR3 totals 16 residues. CDR3: CASSLASLGSTDTQYF. The CDR3 DNA sequence: TGTGCCAGCAGCTTAGCAAGCCTTGGCAGCACAGATACGCAGTATTTT.

This clonotype was detected many times. The J gene is TRBJ2-1, the V gene TRBV7-2, with 8 bases lining up with TRBD2. The germline V gene has CDR1 SGHTA and CDR2 FQGNSA. Germline trimming cut 5 bases from V and 10 bases from J; bases unmatched to any gene: 7. This CDR3 spans 13 amino acids. The CDR3 coding sequence is TGTGCCAGCAGCCCAGGACTAGCTGACGAGCAGTTCTTC. The encoded protein is CASSPGLADEQFF.